A selection of T cell receptor beta chains follows, all from one sample in a study of shared clonotypes between healthy human individuals. Profiled with immunoSEQ multiplex PCR; TCRdb holds only in-frame clones, not every one. This table has around 1 million clones, about three quarters appearing once. The sample was memory CD4+ T cells sorted from blood. Receptor source: a man between 18 and 35 years old in good health. The CDR3 runs from the conserved cysteine through the conserved F or W. The order of the fields is V gene, D gene, clone size, J gene, CDR3 DNA, CDR3 protein. A D gene is named only where the DNA matches it firmly. The size of a clone is reported for some rows only, either as once, few or many, or as a class for expanded clones.

v_gene: TRBV7-6; d_gene: -; abundance: -; j_gene: TRBJ1-1; CDR3nt: TGTGCCAGCAGCTTCGGGGGGCCCACTGAAGCTTTCTTT; CDR3aa: CASSFGGPTEAFF
v_gene: TRBV4-1; d_gene: -; abundance: once; j_gene: TRBJ2-5; CDR3nt: TGCGCCAGCAGCCAAGGAATACTGACGACCCAGTACTTC; CDR3aa: CASSQGILTTQYF
v_gene: TRBV2; d_gene: -; abundance: -; j_gene: TRBJ2-7; CDR3nt: TGTGCCAGCAGCCCCACTCTAGCCATATACGAGCAGTACTTC; CDR3aa: CASSPTLAIYEQYF
v_gene: TRBV27; d_gene: -; abundance: -; j_gene: TRBJ2-7; CDR3nt: TGTGCCAGCAGTTTGCGGGAAGAGGGCTACGAGCAGTACTTC; CDR3aa: CASSLREEGYEQYF
v_gene: TRBV2; d_gene: -; abundance: -; j_gene: TRBJ1-2; CDR3nt: TGTGCCAGCACTCTGCTGCCGGGGACGTCGGGCTACACCTTC; CDR3aa: CASTLLPGTSGYTF
v_gene: TRBV5-5; d_gene: -; abundance: -; j_gene: TRBJ2-1; CDR3nt: TGTGCCAGCAGCTTGAGGGCAGACAGCTCCTACAATGAGCAGTTCTTC; CDR3aa: CASSLRADSSYNEQFF
v_gene: TRBV6-5; d_gene: TRBD1; abundance: -; j_gene: TRBJ2-7; CDR3nt: TGTGCCAGCAGTATCTGGGACAGTCCGCACGAGCAGTACTTC; CDR3aa: CASSIWDSPHEQYF
v_gene: TRBV19; d_gene: -; abundance: -; j_gene: TRBJ1-3; CDR3nt: TGTGCCAGTAGTATTGAAGGTTCTGGAAACACCATATATTTT; CDR3aa: CASSIEGSGNTIYF
v_gene: TRBV28; d_gene: -; abundance: -; j_gene: TRBJ1-2; CDR3nt: TGTGCCAGCAGTTCTCTCGACAGGCTGGACTATGGCTACACCTTC; CDR3aa: CASSSLDRLDYGYTF
v_gene: TRBV13; d_gene: -; abundance: -; j_gene: TRBJ1-5; CDR3nt: TGTGCCAGCAGCCTCAGGGCGGGGGGGAACCAGCCCCAGCATTTT; CDR3aa: CASSLRAGGNQPQHF
v_gene: TRBV30; d_gene: -; abundance: -; j_gene: TRBJ1-1; CDR3nt: TGTGCCTGGACCTCGGACGGCTACTTAGTTTTCTTT; CDR3aa: CAWTSDGYLVFF
v_gene: TRBV5-6; d_gene: -; abundance: -; j_gene: TRBJ2-5; CDR3nt: TGTGCCAGCAGCTCCGGACGTCAAGAGACCCAGTACTTC; CDR3aa: CASSSGRQETQYF
v_gene: TRBV5-8; d_gene: TRBD1; abundance: -; j_gene: TRBJ2-7; CDR3nt: TGTGCCAGCAGCTTGGGACCGGGACAGGGGTCCTACGAGCAGTACTTC; CDR3aa: CASSLGPGQGSYEQYF
v_gene: TRBV10-3; d_gene: TRBD1; abundance: -; j_gene: TRBJ2-3; CDR3nt: TGTGCCGCCCGGGACAGTCCTAGCACAGATACGCAGTATTTT; CDR3aa: CAARDSPSTDTQYF
v_gene: TRBV13; d_gene: -; abundance: many; j_gene: TRBJ2-5; CDR3nt: TGTGCCAGCAGCTTAGATCAGAAGCCAGGGGAGACCCAGTACTTC; CDR3aa: CASSLDQKPGETQYF
v_gene: TRBV30; d_gene: -; abundance: once; j_gene: TRBJ1-2; CDR3nt: TGTGCCTGGAGTGTACAAGGCAGGGCGGGTCGCGGCTACACCTTC; CDR3aa: CAWSVQGRAGRGYTF
v_gene: TRBV27; d_gene: -; abundance: once; j_gene: TRBJ1-1; CDR3nt: TGTGCCAGCATTCGCGGTGGAGGGATGAACACTGAAGCTTTCTTT; CDR3aa: CASIRGGGMNTEAFF
v_gene: TRBV13; d_gene: TRBD1; abundance: -; j_gene: TRBJ2-1; CDR3nt: TGTGCCAGCAGCTTAGGCCAAAGGACAGGGGAGGTTGAGCAGTTCTTC; CDR3aa: CASSLGQRTGEVEQFF
v_gene: TRBV2; d_gene: -; abundance: -; j_gene: TRBJ2-1; CDR3nt: TGTGCCAGCACCGAGGGCAGATCTGAGCAGTTCTTC; CDR3aa: CASTEGRSEQFF
v_gene: TRBV28; d_gene: -; abundance: few; j_gene: TRBJ1-6; CDR3nt: TGTGCCAGCAGTTTCCGGTCGCGACAGCGGCATTCACCCCTCCACTTT; CDR3aa: CASSFRSRQRHSPLHF
v_gene: TRBV6-5; d_gene: -; abundance: few; j_gene: TRBJ1-2; CDR3nt: TGTGCCAGCAGTTACGGAGGAGGGCAAGGTGGCTACACCTTC; CDR3aa: CASSYGGGQGGYTF
v_gene: TRBV6-5; d_gene: -; abundance: -; j_gene: TRBJ1-2; CDR3nt: TGTGCCAGCAGCTTAGACCGCTCTAACTATGGCTACACCTTC; CDR3aa: CASSLDRSNYGYTF
v_gene: TRBV30; d_gene: -; abundance: once; j_gene: TRBJ1-1; CDR3nt: TGTGCCGGTCAGGGGTCCGTGAACACTGAAGCTTTCTTT; CDR3aa: CAGQGSVNTEAFF
v_gene: TRBV5-1; d_gene: -; abundance: -; j_gene: TRBJ2-3; CDR3nt: TGCGCCAGCAGCTCCCTAACAGCTAGCACAGATACGCAGTATTTT; CDR3aa: CASSSLTASTDTQYF
v_gene: TRBV11-2; d_gene: TRBD1; abundance: -; j_gene: TRBJ2-1; CDR3nt: TGTGCCAGCAGCTTAGATCGTCGAAGACAGGGTTCAAGCTCCTACAATGAGCAGTTCTTC; CDR3aa: CASSLDRRRQGSSSYNEQFF
v_gene: TRBV28; d_gene: -; abundance: -; j_gene: TRBJ1-3; CDR3nt: TGTGCCAGCAGTCCGCCGTACATTGGAAACACCATATATTTT; CDR3aa: CASSPPYIGNTIYF
v_gene: TRBV7-9; d_gene: -; abundance: -; j_gene: TRBJ2-2; CDR3nt: TGTGCCAGCAGCCTCAGGGATTGGCCCCGGGCTGGAACCGGGGAGCTGTTTTTT; CDR3aa: CASSLRDWPRAGTGELFF
v_gene: TRBV7-2; d_gene: -; abundance: -; j_gene: TRBJ2-7; CDR3nt: TGTGCCAGCAGCCGCCGGGAGTCAGAGCAGTACTTC; CDR3aa: CASSRRESEQYF
v_gene: TRBV5-5; d_gene: TRBD2; abundance: -; j_gene: TRBJ2-7; CDR3nt: TGTGCCAGCAGCTACCCTAGCGGTACCTACGAGCAGTACTTC; CDR3aa: CASSYPSGTYEQYF
v_gene: TRBV4-1; d_gene: -; abundance: few; j_gene: TRBJ2-6; CDR3nt: TGCGCCAGCAGCCCGGGCCTGGCGGGGAATTCTGGGGCCAACGTCCTGACTTTC; CDR3aa: CASSPGLAGNSGANVLTF
v_gene: TRBV18; d_gene: TRBD1; abundance: few; j_gene: TRBJ1-2; CDR3nt: TGTGCCAGCTCACCGGGACAGGGGGATGGCTACACCTTC; CDR3aa: CASSPGQGDGYTF
v_gene: TRBV27; d_gene: -; abundance: few; j_gene: TRBJ1-1; CDR3nt: TGTGCCAGCAGTTTACTGGAGGACACTGAAGCTTTCTTT; CDR3aa: CASSLLEDTEAFF
v_gene: TRBV15; d_gene: TRBD2; abundance: -; j_gene: TRBJ2-7; CDR3nt: TGTGCCACCAGCAGAGAACTAGCGGGTACCTACGAGCAGTACTTC; CDR3aa: CATSRELAGTYEQYF
v_gene: TRBV14; d_gene: -; abundance: -; j_gene: TRBJ2-2; CDR3nt: TGTGCCAGCAGCCGAGAACACATCGGCAGTTTAACCGGGGAGCTGTTTTTT; CDR3aa: CASSREHIGSLTGELFF
v_gene: TRBV7-8; d_gene: -; abundance: -; j_gene: TRBJ1-1; CDR3nt: TGTGCCAGTAAAACCTACAAGAACACTGAAGCTTTCTTT; CDR3aa: CASKTYKNTEAFF
v_gene: TRBV14; d_gene: -; abundance: -; j_gene: TRBJ1-2; CDR3nt: TGTGCCAGCAGCCTCGGACTGAACTATGGCTACACCTTC; CDR3aa: CASSLGLNYGYTF
v_gene: TRBV19; d_gene: TRBD1; abundance: -; j_gene: TRBJ2-7; CDR3nt: TGTGCCAGTAGTGCTCCCGGGACAGGGACCTACGAGCAGTACTTC; CDR3aa: CASSAPGTGTYEQYF
v_gene: TRBV12-5; d_gene: -; abundance: -; j_gene: TRBJ1-5; CDR3nt: TGTGCTAGTGGTTTGGACAGGAATCAGCCCCAGCATTTT; CDR3aa: CASGLDRNQPQHF
v_gene: TRBV23-1; d_gene: -; abundance: -; j_gene: TRBJ1-5; CDR3nt: TGCGCCAGCAGTCCAGAACACAGGGCGGGTCAGCCCCAGCATTTT; CDR3aa: CASSPEHRAGQPQHF
v_gene: TRBV18; d_gene: TRBD1; abundance: -; j_gene: TRBJ1-1; CDR3nt: TGTGCCAGCTCGCTCACGGGGGGACAGATAAACACTGAAGCTTTCTTT; CDR3aa: CASSLTGGQINTEAFF
v_gene: TRBV30; d_gene: -; abundance: -; j_gene: TRBJ2-2; CDR3nt: TGTGCCTGGAAGGTCCCCCGCATAGTAACCGGGGAGCTGTTTTTT; CDR3aa: CAWKVPRIVTGELFF
v_gene: TRBV19; d_gene: TRBD2; abundance: -; j_gene: TRBJ2-7; CDR3nt: TGTGCCAGTAGCGTCCTTAGGACTAGCGGGAGGGGCGAGCAGTACTTC; CDR3aa: CASSVLRTSGRGEQYF
v_gene: TRBV19; d_gene: -; abundance: -; j_gene: TRBJ2-1; CDR3nt: TGTGCCAGTAGACTGGACCGGAGCTCCTACAATGAGCAGTTCTTC; CDR3aa: CASRLDRSSYNEQFF
v_gene: TRBV18; d_gene: -; abundance: -; j_gene: TRBJ1-3; CDR3nt: TGTGCCAGCTCACCAGAATCTTCCTCTGGAAACACCATATATTTT; CDR3aa: CASSPESSSGNTIYF
v_gene: TRBV10-3; d_gene: -; abundance: -; j_gene: TRBJ2-7; CDR3nt: TGTGCCATCAGTGACTCTCTTGGCGAGCAGTACTTC; CDR3aa: CAISDSLGEQYF
v_gene: TRBV6-5; d_gene: TRBD2; abundance: -; j_gene: TRBJ2-1; CDR3nt: TGTGCCAGCACTCGAGTTAGCGGGGGGCTAAATGAGCAGTTCTTC; CDR3aa: CASTRVSGGLNEQFF
v_gene: TRBV5-6; d_gene: -; abundance: few; j_gene: TRBJ1-2; CDR3nt: TGTGCCAGCAGCCCGCTGACAGCTCCAGTTAACTATGGCTACACCTTC; CDR3aa: CASSPLTAPVNYGYTF
v_gene: TRBV10-1; d_gene: TRBD2; abundance: once; j_gene: TRBJ2-1; CDR3nt: TGCGCCAGCAGTGGGGCTAGCGGGAGTCCCCACAATGAGCAGTTCTTC; CDR3aa: CASSGASGSPHNEQFF
v_gene: TRBV19; d_gene: -; abundance: few; j_gene: TRBJ2-7; CDR3nt: TGTGCCAGTAGTGAAAGCTCCTACGAGCAGTACTTC; CDR3aa: CASSESSYEQYF
v_gene: TRBV29-1; d_gene: TRBD1; abundance: -; j_gene: TRBJ2-5; CDR3nt: TGCAGCGTTGTGTCAGGGGGCGGGGAGACCCAGTACTTC; CDR3aa: CSVVSGGGETQYF
v_gene: TRBV2; d_gene: TRBD1; abundance: -; j_gene: TRBJ1-4; CDR3nt: TGTGCCACCCGACAGGGGAGAAACGAAAAACTGTTTTTT; CDR3aa: CATRQGRNEKLFF
v_gene: TRBV11-3; d_gene: TRBD2; abundance: -; j_gene: TRBJ2-1; CDR3nt: TGTGCCAGCAGCCCCTTAGGGGCGGGGGGTTACAATGAGCAGTTCTTC; CDR3aa: CASSPLGAGGYNEQFF
v_gene: TRBV30; d_gene: TRBD1; abundance: -; j_gene: TRBJ1-6; CDR3nt: TGTGCCTGGAGTGTACAGGGGGCCAATTCACCCCTCCACTTT; CDR3aa: CAWSVQGANSPLHF
v_gene: TRBV5-8; d_gene: TRBD1; abundance: -; j_gene: TRBJ1-1; CDR3nt: TGTGCCAGCAGCCGGACAGGGGCGGGAAACACTGAAGCTTTCTTT; CDR3aa: CASSRTGAGNTEAFF
v_gene: TRBV11-2; d_gene: TRBD1; abundance: -; j_gene: TRBJ1-3; CDR3nt: TGTGCCAGCAGCTTGGGGACAGGGTCTGGAAACACCATATATTTT; CDR3aa: CASSLGTGSGNTIYF
v_gene: TRBV30; d_gene: -; abundance: -; j_gene: TRBJ1-2; CDR3nt: TGTGCCTGGACTAGACAGTACTATGGCTACACCTTC; CDR3aa: CAWTRQYYGYTF
v_gene: TRBV7-9; d_gene: TRBD1; abundance: -; j_gene: TRBJ1-4; CDR3nt: TGTGCCAGCAGCTCGGGACAGATCGCAACTAATGAAAAACTGTTTTTT; CDR3aa: CASSSGQIATNEKLFF
v_gene: TRBV30; d_gene: -; abundance: -; j_gene: TRBJ1-4; CDR3nt: TGTGCCTGGAGTTGGACTAGGGCCACTAATGAAAAACTGTTTTTT; CDR3aa: CAWSWTRATNEKLFF
v_gene: TRBV4-3; d_gene: TRBD2; abundance: once; j_gene: TRBJ2-2; CDR3nt: TGCGCCAGCAGCCCGGTAGCGGGAGTCGGGGAGCTGTTTTTT; CDR3aa: CASSPVAGVGELFF
v_gene: TRBV6-1; d_gene: -; abundance: -; j_gene: TRBJ1-1; CDR3nt: TGTGCCAGCAGTGACCGAACAGGGTCAAGCCTCACTGAAGCTTTCTTT; CDR3aa: CASSDRTGSSLTEAFF